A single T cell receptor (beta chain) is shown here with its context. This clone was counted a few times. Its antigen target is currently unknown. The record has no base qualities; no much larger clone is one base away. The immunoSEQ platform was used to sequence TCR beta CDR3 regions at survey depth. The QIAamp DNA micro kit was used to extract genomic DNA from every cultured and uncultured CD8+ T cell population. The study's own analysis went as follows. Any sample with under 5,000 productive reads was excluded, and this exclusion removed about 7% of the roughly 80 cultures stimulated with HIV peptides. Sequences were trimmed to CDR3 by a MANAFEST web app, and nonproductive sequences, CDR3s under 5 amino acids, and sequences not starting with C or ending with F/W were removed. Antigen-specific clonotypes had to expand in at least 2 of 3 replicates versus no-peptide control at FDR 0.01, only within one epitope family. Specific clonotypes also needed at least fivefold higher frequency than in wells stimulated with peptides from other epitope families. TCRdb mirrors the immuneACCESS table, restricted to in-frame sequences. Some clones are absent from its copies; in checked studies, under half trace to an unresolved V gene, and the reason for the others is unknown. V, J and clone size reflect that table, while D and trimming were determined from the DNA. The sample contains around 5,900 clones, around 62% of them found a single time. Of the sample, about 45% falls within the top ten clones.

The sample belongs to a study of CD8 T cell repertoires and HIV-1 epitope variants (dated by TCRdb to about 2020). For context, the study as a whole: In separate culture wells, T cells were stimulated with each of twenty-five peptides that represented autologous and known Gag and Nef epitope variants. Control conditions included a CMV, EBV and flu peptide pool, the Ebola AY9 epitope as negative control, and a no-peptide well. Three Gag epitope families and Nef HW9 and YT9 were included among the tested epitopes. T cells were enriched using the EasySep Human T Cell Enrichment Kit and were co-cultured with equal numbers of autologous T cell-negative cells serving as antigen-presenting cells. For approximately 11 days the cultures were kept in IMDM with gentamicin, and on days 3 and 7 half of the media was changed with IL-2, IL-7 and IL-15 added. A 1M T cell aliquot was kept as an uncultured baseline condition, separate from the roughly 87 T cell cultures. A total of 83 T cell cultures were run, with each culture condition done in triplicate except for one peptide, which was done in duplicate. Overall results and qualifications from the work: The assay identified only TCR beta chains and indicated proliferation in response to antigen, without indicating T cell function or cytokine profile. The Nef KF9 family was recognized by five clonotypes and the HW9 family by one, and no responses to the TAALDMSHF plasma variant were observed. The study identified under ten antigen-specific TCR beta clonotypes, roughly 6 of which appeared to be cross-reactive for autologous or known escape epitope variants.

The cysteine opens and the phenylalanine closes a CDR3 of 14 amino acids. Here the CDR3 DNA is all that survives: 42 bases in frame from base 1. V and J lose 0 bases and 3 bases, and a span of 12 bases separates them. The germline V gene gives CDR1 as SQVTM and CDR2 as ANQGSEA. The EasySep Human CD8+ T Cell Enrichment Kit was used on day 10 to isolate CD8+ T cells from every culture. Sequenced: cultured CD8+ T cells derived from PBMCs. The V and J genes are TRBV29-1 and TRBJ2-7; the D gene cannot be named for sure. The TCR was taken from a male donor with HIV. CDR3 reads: CSVEEWSSSYEQYF. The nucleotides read TGCAGCGTTGAAGAGTGGAGCTCGAGCTACGAGCAGTACTTC.